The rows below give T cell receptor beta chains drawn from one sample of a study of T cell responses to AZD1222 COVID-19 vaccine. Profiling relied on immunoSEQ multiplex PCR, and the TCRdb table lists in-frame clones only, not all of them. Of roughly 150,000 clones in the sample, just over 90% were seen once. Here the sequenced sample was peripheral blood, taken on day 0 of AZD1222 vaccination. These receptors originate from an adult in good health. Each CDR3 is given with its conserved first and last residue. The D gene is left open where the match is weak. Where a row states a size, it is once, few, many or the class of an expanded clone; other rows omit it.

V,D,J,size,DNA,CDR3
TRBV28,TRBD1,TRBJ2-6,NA,TGTGCCAGCAGTAAATCCGGGACAGCAGGGGCCAACGTCCTGACTTTC,CASSKSGTAGANVLTF
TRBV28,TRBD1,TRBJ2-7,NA,TGTGCCAGCAGGGACAGGGTGGGCTCCTACGAGCAGTACTTC,CASRDRVGSYEQYF
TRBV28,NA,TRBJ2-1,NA,TGTGCCAGCAGTTCCCCTTCGGGAGTAGTCAATGAGCAGTTCTTC,CASSSPSGVVNEQFF
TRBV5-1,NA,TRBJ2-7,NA,TGCGCCAGCAGCCCGGATGTCGACTACGAGCAGTACTTC,CASSPDVDYEQYF
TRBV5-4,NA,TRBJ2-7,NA,TGTGCCAGTAGCGGATCGGAGGAATACTACGAGCAGTACTTC,CASSGSEEYYEQYF
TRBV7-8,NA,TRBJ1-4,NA,TGTGCCAGCAGCCTAAGCTGGGGAACTAATGAAAAACTGTTTTTT,CASSLSWGTNEKLFF
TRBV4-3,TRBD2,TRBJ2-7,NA,TGCGCCAGCAGCCTCTCCGTGGGTAGCGGGAGCTACGAGCAGTACTTC,CASSLSVGSGSYEQYF
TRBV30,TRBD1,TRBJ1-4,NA,TGTGCCTGGACCGAGGACAGGCTAAATGAAAAACTGTTTTTT,CAWTEDRLNEKLFF
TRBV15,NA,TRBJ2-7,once,TGTGCCACCAGCAGAGAGGGTTACGAGCAGTACTTC,CATSREGYEQYF
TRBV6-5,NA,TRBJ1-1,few,TGTGCCAGCAGTTATATTGGTTGGACTGAAGCTTTCTTT,CASSYIGWTEAFF
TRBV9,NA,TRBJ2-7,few,TGTGCCAGCAGCCCGGGTGAGGGTTTAAGCTCCTACGAGCAGTACTTC,CASSPGEGLSSYEQYF
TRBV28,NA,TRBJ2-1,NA,TGTGCCAGTAACGGAATGGGGCAGAAATACAATGAGCAGTTCTTC,CASNGMGQKYNEQFF
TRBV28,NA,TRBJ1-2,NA,TGTGCCAGCGGACTCACACAGAACTATGGCTACACCTTC,CASGLTQNYGYTF
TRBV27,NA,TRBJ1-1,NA,TGTGCCAGCAGTTTAAGGTCCCCGAACACTGAAGCTTTCTTT,CASSLRSPNTEAFF
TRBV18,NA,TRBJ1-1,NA,TGTGCCAGCTCACCTATCGGAACAGACTCTGGCGCTGAAGCTTTCTTT,CASSPIGTDSGAEAFF
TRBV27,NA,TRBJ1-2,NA,TGTGCCAGCAGTTTAGTGGGGGGCTACTATGGCTACACCTTC,CASSLVGGYYGYTF
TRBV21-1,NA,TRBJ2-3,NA,TGTGCCAGCAGCAAAAAGGAATACAGGACGCAGTATTTT,CASSKKEYRTQYF
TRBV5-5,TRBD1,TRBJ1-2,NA,TGTGCCAGCAGCGCATGGACAGGGGGACATGGCTACACCTTC,CASSAWTGGHGYTF
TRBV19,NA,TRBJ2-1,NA,TGTGCCAGTAGTATCGGACTGACCTCCTACAATGAGCAGTTCTTC,CASSIGLTSYNEQFF
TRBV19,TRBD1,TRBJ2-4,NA,TGTGCCAGTAGTATCTCTACAGGGGGGCTTCAGTACTTC,CASSISTGGLQYF
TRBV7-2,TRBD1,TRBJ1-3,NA,TGTGCCAGCAGCCAGGGACAGGGTGGAAACACCATATATTTT,CASSQGQGGNTIYF
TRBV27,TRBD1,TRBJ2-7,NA,TGTGCCAGCAGACGGACAGGGGGGAACTACGAGCAGTACTTC,CASRRTGGNYEQYF
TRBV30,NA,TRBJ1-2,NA,TGTGCCTGGAGTGTATCCAACTATGGCTACACCTTC,CAWSVSNYGYTF
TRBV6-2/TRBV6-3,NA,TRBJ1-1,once,TGTGCCAGCAGTCCCCTATTAGAGAACACTGAAGCTTTCTTT,CASSPLLENTEAFF
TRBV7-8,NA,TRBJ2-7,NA,TGTGCCAGCAGCTTAGCAACGGGATTTATCTACGAGCAGTACTTC,CASSLATGFIYEQYF
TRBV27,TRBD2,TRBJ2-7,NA,TGTGCCAGCAGTACTGGGACTACCTCCTACGAGCAGTACTTC,CASSTGTTSYEQYF
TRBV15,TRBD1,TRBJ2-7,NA,TGTGCCACTCGGACAGGGACGTCCTACGAGCAGTACTTC,CATRTGTSYEQYF
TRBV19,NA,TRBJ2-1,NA,TGTGCCAGCGCAGCGAAAACTAACAATGAGCAGTTCTTC,CASAAKTNNEQFF
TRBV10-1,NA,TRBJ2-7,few,TGCGCCAGCAGTGTACACAGGGCCAACTCCTACGAGCAGTACTTC,CASSVHRANSYEQYF
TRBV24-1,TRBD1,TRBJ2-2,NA,TGTGCCACCCAGGGGGCACATACCGGGGAGCTGTTTTTT,CATQGAHTGELFF